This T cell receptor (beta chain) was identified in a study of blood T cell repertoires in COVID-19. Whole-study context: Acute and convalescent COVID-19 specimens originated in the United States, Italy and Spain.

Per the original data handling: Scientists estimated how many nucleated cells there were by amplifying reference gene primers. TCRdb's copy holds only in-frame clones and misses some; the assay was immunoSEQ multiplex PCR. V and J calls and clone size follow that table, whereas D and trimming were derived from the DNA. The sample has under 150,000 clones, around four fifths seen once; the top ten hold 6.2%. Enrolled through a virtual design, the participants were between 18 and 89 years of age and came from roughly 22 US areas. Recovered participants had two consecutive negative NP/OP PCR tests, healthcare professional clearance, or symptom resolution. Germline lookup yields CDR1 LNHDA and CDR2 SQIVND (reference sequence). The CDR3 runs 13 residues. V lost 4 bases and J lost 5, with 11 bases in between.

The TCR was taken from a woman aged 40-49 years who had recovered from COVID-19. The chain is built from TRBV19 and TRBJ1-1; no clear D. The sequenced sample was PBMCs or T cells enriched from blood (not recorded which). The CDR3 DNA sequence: TGTGCCAGTAGTAAACAGTTTCAGACTGAAGCTTTCTTT. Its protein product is CASSKQFQTEAFF. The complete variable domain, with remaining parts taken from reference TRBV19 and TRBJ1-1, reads DGGITQSPKYLFRKEGQNVTLSCEQNLNHDAMYWYRQDPGQGLRLIYYSQIVNDFQKGDIAEGYSVSREKKESFPLTVTSAQKNPTAFYLCASSKQFQTEAFFGQGTRLTVV.